This T cell receptor beta chain was found in a study of T cells in Graves' hyperthyroidism and ophthalmopathy. The TCR beta CDR3 regions underwent amplification using RNA transcripts as the source. Initially, a first-round RT-PCR of the TCR CDR3 employed the HTBI primer set. MiXCR, applied by TCRdb to the multiplex PCR reads, yields one record per CDR3 protein. The table lists 650,000 to 750,000 distinct CDR3 sequences, 14% of them singletons. Trimming took 5 bases from V and 3 from J; bases not matched to a gene: 11. CDR1 and CDR2 (germline): SNHLY, FYNNEI. The CDR3 length is 19 residues. This clonotype was recorded once. Its antigen is unknown. General study findings and limits: Blood shared most expanded thyroid clonotypes above 0.001.

The source of the PBMCs was about 10 ml of fresh peripheral blood. The J gene is TRBJ2-3, the V gene TRBV2; 16 positions match TRBD2. This clonotype was obtained from a woman aged 18-35 years with Graves' hyperthyroidism. Material: blood. The CDR3 nucleotides are TGTGCCAGCAGTTCAACCGGGACTAGCGGGAGGGCCAGGACAGATACGCAGTATTTT. This codes for CASSSTGTSGRARTDTQYF.